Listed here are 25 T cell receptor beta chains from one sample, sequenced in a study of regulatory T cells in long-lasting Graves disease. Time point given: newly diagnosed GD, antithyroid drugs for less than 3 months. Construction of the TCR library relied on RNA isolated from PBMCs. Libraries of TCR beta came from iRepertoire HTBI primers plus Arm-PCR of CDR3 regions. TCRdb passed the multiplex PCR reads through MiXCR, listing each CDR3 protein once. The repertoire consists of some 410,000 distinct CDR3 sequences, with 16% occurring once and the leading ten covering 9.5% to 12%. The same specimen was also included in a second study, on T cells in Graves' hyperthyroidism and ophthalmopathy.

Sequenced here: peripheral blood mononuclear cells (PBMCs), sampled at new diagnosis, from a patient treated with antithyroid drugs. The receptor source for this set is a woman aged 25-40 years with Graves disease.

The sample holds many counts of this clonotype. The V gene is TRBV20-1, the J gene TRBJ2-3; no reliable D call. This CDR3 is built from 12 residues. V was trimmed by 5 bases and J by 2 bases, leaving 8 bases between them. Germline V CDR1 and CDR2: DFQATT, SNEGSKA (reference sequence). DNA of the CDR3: TGCAGTGCTCACAGCCCCACAGATACGCAGTATTTT. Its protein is CSAHSPTDTQYF.

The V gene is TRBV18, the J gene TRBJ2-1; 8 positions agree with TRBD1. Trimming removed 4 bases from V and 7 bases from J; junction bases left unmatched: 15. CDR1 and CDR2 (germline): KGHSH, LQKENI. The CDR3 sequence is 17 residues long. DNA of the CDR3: TGTGCCAGCTCACGAACAAATCGTCGGACAGGGTATAATGAGCAGTTCTTC. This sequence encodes CASSRTNRRTGYNEQFF.

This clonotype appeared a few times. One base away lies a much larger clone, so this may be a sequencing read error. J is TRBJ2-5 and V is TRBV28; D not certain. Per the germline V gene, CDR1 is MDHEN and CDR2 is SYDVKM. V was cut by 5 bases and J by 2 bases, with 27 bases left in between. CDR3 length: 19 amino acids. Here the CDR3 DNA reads TGTGCCAGCAGTCCCTATAAAGGGCGCCAAAGGTCGGTACAAGAGACCCAGTACTTC. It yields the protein CASSPYKGRQRSVQETQYF.

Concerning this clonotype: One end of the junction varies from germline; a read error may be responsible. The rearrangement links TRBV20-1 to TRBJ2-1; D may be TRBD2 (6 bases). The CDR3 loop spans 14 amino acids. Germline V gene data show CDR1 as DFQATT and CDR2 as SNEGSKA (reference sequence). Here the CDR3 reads CSAPRLGSCNEQFF. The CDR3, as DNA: TGCAGTGCCCCCCGACTAGGGTCCTGCAATGAGCAGTTCTTC.

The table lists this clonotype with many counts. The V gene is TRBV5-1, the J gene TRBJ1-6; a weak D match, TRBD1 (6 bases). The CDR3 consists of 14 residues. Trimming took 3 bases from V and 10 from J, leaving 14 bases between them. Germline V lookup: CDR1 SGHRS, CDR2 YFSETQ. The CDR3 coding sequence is TGCGCCAGCAGCTCACAGGGTTCAAGATCACCCCTCCACTTT. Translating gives CASSSQGSRSPLHF.

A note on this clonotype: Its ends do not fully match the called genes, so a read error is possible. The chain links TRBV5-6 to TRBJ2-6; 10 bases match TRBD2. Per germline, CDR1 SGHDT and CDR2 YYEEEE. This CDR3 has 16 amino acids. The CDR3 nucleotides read TGTGCCAGCGATAGCGGGAGGAACTCTGGGGCCGACGTCCTGACTTTC. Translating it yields CASDSGRNSGADVLTF.

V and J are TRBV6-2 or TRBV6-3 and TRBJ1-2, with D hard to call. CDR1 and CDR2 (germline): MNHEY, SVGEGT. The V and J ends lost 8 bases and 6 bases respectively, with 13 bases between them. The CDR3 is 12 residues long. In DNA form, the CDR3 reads TGTGCCAGCGACTCCCTGTTGGATGGCTACACCTTC. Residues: CASDSLLDGYTF.

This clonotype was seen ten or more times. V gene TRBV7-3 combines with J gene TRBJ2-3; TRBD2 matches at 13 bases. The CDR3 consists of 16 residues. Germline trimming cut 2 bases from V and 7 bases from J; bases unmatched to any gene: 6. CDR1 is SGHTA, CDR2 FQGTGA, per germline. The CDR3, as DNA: TGTGCCAGCAGCTTATGGACTAGCGGGAGCTTGAATACGCAGTATTTT. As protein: CASSLWTSGSLNTQYF.

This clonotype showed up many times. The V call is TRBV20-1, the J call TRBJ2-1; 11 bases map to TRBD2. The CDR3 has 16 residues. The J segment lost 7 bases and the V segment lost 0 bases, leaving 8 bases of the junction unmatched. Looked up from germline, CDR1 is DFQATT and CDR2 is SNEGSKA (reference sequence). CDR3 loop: CSARDLTSGSYNEQFF. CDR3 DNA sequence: TGCAGTGCTAGAGATCTAACTAGCGGGAGTTATAATGAGCAGTTCTTC.

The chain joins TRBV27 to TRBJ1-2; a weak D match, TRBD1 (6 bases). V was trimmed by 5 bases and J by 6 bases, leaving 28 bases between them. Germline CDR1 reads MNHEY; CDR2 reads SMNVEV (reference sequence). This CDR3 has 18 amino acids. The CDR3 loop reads CASSGQQRGAGLANGYTF. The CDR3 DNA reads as TGTGCCAGCAGTGGCCAACAAAGGGGGGCGGGCCTTGCTAATGGCTACACCTTC.

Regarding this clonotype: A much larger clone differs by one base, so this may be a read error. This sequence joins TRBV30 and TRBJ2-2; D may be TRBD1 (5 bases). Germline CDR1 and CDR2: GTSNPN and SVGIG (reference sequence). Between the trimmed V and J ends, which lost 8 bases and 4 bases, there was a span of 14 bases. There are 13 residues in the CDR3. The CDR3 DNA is TGTGCCGGCCGGGCAGGGTTCACCGGGGAGCTGTTTTTT. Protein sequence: CAGRAGFTGELFF.

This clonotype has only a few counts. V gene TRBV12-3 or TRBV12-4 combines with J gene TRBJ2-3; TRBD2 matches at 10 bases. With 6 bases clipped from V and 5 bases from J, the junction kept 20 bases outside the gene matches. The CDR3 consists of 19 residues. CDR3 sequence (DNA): TGTGCCAGCAGCCGACCGCCGGGTTCGGGACTAGCGAGCCAAGATACGCAGTATTTT. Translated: CASSRPPGSGLASQDTQYF.

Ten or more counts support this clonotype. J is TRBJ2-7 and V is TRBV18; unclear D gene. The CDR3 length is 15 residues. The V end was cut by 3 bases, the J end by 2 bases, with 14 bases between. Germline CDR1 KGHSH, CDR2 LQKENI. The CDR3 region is CASSPRYGTTYEQYF. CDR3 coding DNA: TGTGCCAGCTCACCTCGGTACGGTACCACCTACGAGCAGTACTTC.

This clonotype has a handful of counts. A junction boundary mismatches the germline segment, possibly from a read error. The DNA for the CDR3 is TGCGCCAGCAGCCAAGATTGGGGTAGCGGGAGCATTTTTCCCCCCCGCTCCTACAATGAGCAGTTCTTC. Protein product: CASSQDWGSGSIFPPRSYNEQFF. The chain employs TRBV2 and TRBJ2-1; TRBD2 matches 9 bases. The germline CDR1 and CDR2 sequences are SNHLY and FYNNEI. This CDR3 is 23 amino acids long.

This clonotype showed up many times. The CDR3 region has the DNA TGTGCCAGCAGTCCAGGACCGAGGGTCTACGAGCAGTACTTC. Protein product: CASSPGPRVYEQYF. The V and J genes are TRBV28 and TRBJ2-7; TRBD2 is a possible D gene (5 bases). The CDR3 runs 14 residues. V was cut by 5 bases and J by 3 bases, with 14 bases left in between. Germline V gene sequence: CDR1 MDHEN, CDR2 SYDVKM. Full variable domain (outside the CDR3, taken from reference TRBV28 and TRBJ2-7): DVKVTQSSRYLVKRTGEKVFLECVQDMDHENMFWYRQDPGLGLRLIYFSYDVKMKEKGDIPEGYSVSREKKERFSLILESASTNQTSMYLCASSPGPRVYEQYFGPGTRLTVT.

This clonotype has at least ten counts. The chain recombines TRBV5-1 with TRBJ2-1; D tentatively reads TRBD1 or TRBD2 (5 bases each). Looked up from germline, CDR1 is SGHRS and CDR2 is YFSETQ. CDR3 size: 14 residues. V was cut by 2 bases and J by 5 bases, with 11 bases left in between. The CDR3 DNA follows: TGCGCCAGCAGCTTCGGCAGGGACGACAATGAGCAGTTCTTC. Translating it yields CASSFGRDDNEQFF.

This CDR3 is CASSYSGASQPQHF. Here the CDR3 DNA reads TGTGCCAGCAGTTACTCGGGGGCGAGTCAGCCCCAGCATTTT. This chain joins TRBV6-2 or TRBV6-3 and TRBJ1-5; TRBD1 might be the D (6 bases). Germline V gives CDR1 MNHEY, CDR2 SVGEGT. Trimming pared 0 bases from V and 6 bases from J, leaving 9 bases between. The CDR3 is 14 residues long.

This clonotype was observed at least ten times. CDR3 protein: CASSGPKTASWDYEQYF. The DNA for the CDR3 is TGTGCCAGCAGTGGGCCTAAGACAGCATCTTGGGACTACGAGCAGTACTTC. The V and J genes are TRBV28 and TRBJ2-7; a possible D gene is TRBD1 (5 bases). The CDR3 sequence is 17 residues long. Germline CDR1 and CDR2: MDHEN and SYDVKM. The germline V and J ends were trimmed by 5 bases and 3 bases, with 23 bases remaining between them.

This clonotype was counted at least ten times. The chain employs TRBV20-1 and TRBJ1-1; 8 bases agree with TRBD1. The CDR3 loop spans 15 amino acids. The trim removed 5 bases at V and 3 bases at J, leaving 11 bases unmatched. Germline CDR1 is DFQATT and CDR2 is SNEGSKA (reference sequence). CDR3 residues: CSAALPGQEDTEAFF. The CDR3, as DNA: TGCAGTGCTGCCTTACCGGGACAGGAGGACACTGAAGCTTTCTTT.

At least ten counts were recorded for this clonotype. The DNA for the CDR3 is TGCAGTGGAGCTTTAACCGGGACAGGGGCCTACGAGCAGTACTTC. Amino acid sequence: CSGALTGTGAYEQYF. This chain joins TRBV20-1 and TRBJ2-7; 10 nucleotides line up with TRBD1. CDR3 size: 15 residues. Germline-derived CDR1 and CDR2 are DFQATT and SNEGSKA (reference sequence). Trimming removed 7 bases from V and 2 bases from J; junction bases left unmatched: 11.

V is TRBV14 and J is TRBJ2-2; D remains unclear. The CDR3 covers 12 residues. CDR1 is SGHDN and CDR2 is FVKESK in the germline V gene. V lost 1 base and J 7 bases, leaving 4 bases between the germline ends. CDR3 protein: CASSQVYGELFF. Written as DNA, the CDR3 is TGTGCCAGCAGCCAAGTCTACGGGGAGCTGTTTTTT.

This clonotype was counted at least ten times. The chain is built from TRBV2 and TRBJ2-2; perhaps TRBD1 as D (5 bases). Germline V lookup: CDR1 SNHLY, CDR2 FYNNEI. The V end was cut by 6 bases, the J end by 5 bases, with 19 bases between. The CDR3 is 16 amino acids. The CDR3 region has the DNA TGTGCCAGCAGCACAATAGACAGACTTCAGACCGGGGAGCTGTTTTTT. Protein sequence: CASSTIDRLQTGELFF. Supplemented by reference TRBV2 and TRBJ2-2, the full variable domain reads EPEVTQTPSHQVTQMGQEVILRCVPISNHLYFYWYRQILGQKVEFLVSFYNNEISEKSEIFDDQFSVERPDGSNFTLKIRSTKLEDSAMYFCASSTIDRLQTGELFFGEGSRLTVL.

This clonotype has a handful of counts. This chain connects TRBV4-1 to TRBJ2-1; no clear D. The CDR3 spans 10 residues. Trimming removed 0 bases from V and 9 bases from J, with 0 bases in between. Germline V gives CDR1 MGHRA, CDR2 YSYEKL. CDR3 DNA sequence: TGCGCCAGCAGCCAAGATGAGCAGTTCTTC. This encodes CASSQDEQFF.

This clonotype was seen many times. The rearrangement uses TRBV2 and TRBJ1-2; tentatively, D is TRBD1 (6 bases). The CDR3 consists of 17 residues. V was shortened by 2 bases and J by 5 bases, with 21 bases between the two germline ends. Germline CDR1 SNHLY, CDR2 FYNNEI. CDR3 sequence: CASSERGSGPSTYGYTF. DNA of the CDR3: TGTGCCAGCAGTGAAAGGGGGTCGGGACCTTCGACGTATGGCTACACCTTC.

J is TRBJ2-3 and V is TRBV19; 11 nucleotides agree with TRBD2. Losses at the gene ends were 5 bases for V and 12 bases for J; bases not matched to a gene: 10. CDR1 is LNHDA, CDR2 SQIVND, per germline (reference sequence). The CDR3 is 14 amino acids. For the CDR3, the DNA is TGTGCCAGTAGTGAGGGGACTAGCGGAAACTCCCAGTATTTT. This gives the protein CASSEGTSGNSQYF.